This T cell receptor beta chain comes out of a study of human T cells and chemical hapten exposure. About the research overall: Diagnoses of alopecia areata, totalis or universalis occurred in mostly female patients. Study outcomes and limitations: Significantly greater numbers of large CDR3 similarity clusters came from expanded TCRs than from controls.

As regards this clonotype: As yet, its antigen is unknown.

CDR3 length: 14 residues. Germline CDR1 and CDR2: SEHNR and FQNEAQ (reference sequence). Unmatched junction bases numbered 7, after V lost 7 bases and J lost 8 bases. The study used a library that attached unique molecular identifiers to individual cDNA molecules. Each CDR3 protein gets one entry after TCRdb re-called the RACE reads with MiXCR. Of a few hundred thousand distinct CDR3 sequences listed, about 6% are singletons. The time point denotes: patch test 2, 6 weeks after DPC sensitization. The treatment was: therapeutic diphenylcyclopropenone sensitization with weekly scalp DPC. Unfractionated whole blood was the source from which total RNA was extracted.

Sequencing used whole blood, obtained in connection with sensitization to the hapten diphenylcyclopropenone (DPC). The chain links TRBV7-9 to TRBJ1-4; 10 bases line up with TRBD1. The sequence came from a woman aged 18-29 years with alopecia areata. Some clones in this sample may be carry-over from other donors' samples. This chain's CDR3 is CASKRGQGREKLFF. In nucleotides, the CDR3 is TGTGCCAGCAAGAGGGGACAGGGGCGGGAAAAACTGTTTTTT.